The present T cell receptor beta chain was sequenced within a study of T cell clonality in common variable immunodeficiency. Study-level findings and limits: Compared with controls, CVID subjects had fewer shared TCRbeta clones.

Generated by immunoSEQ multiplex PCR, the TCRdb table keeps only in-frame clones and is missing some. The repertoire has some 43,000 clones, none seen only once; the ten largest take approximately 2%. Donors gave about 5 to 8 ml heparinized peripheral whole blood. This clone was seen many times. As yet, its antigen is unknown. The read finishes 3 residues shy of the CDR3 end, and the germline J gene is used to complete it. The CDR3 contains 16 residues. Germline CDR1 and CDR2: SGHRS and YFSETQ. Trimming cost V 3 bases and J 5 bases, with 20 bases left between them. The chain couples TRBV5-1 to TRBJ2-5; possibly TRBD1 for D (6 bases). This TCR derives from a person between 18 and 69 years old in good health. Sequenced sample: peripheral blood mononuclear cells. CDR3 DNA, as far as it was read: TGCGCCAGCAGCTCAAACAGGGTAGGGTCAAGGGAGACC. It translates to CASSSNRVGSRET. The CDR3 reads in full as CASSSNRVGSRETQYF.